One and the same sample provided the 3 T cell receptor beta chains below, sequenced in a study of shared clonotypes between healthy human individuals. Sequencing was performed with immunoSEQ multiplex PCR; in TCRdb, only in-frame clones are kept and a portion is missing. The table shows about 2.4 million clones, with 93% occurring only once. Sequencing input: naive CD4+ T cells from PBMCs. Subset in this sample: CD45RA+ positively selected. The receptor source for this set is a man in his late teens or twenties in good health. Some clones in this sample may be carry-over from other donors' samples.

This sequence joins TRBV11-2 and TRBJ1-1; the D gene is possibly TRBD1 (6 bases). The V and J ends lost 6 bases and 2 bases respectively, with 10 bases between them. Germline V gene lookup returns CDR1 SGHAT and CDR2 FQNNGV. This CDR3 is built from 13 residues. CDR3 nucleotides: TGTGCCAGCAGTTGGACAGACAACACTGAAGCTTTCTTT. Protein product: CASSWTDNTEAFF.

The chain employs TRBV5-4 and TRBJ1-1; D is undetermined. From germline, CDR1 is SGHNT and CDR2 YYREEE (reference sequence). This CDR3 comprises 14 residues. Trimming pared 5 bases from V and 1 base from J, leaving 12 bases between. CDR3 sequence (DNA): TGTGCCAGCAGGGCGGCGGCGGCGAACACTGAAGCTTTCTTT. Amino acids: CASRAAAANTEAFF.

V and J are TRBV21-1 and TRBJ2-7; TRBD1, as called in the table, went unchecked against the DNA. TRBV21-1 is labeled a pseudogene. This CDR3 has 18 residues. CDR3 DNA: TGTGCCAGCAGCAAAGGTGGGGTCAGACAGGAGGTGGTCTACGAGCAGTACTTC. Its translation: CASSKGGVRQEVVYEQYF.